This TCR beta chain stems from a study of identical twins. All donors were healthy, and all were Caucasian. Notes on the study in general: Models underestimated out-of-frame TCR alpha sharing in monozygotic twins. Instead of following the same donors, the conclusions were based on cross-sectional statistical analysis.

TCRdb passed the 5' RACE reads through MiXCR, listing each CDR3 protein once. The table shows some 500,000 distinct CDR3 sequences, with roughly a fifth occurring only once. The CDR3 sequence is 15 residues long. Germline V gene sequence: CDR1 SQVTM, CDR2 ANQGSEA. Trimming took 2 bases from V and 4 from J, leaving 14 bases between them. On this clonotype itself: Its antigen is undetermined.

Separately, the same data were catalogued under a study of T cells expressing NK-cell markers. That paper states: There were seven HCMV-seropositive donors and one seronegative donor among the eight sequenced.

The sequence was obtained from a woman aged 18-30 years in good health. This chain links TRBV29-1 with TRBJ2-2, with D perhaps TRBD1 or TRBD2 (5 bases each). The sample was CD4+ T cells sorted from blood. In DNA form, the CDR3 reads TGCAGCGTTGAAACCCAGGGACGGCGCACCGGGGAGCTGTTTTTT. Translating gives CSVETQGRRTGELFF.